Shown below are 6 T cell receptor beta chains from a single sample sequenced in a study of CD8 T cells in ankylosing spondylitis. TCRdb passed the 5' RACE reads through MiXCR, listing each CDR3 protein once. Among roughly 120,000 distinct CDR3 sequences listed, about 13% were seen once. The sample comprised blood, either unsorted or a sorted T cell fraction (not recorded which). Receptors originate from a female donor with ankylosing spondylitis or in good health (not recorded which).

This clonotype was observed a few times. V and J are TRBV5-1 and TRBJ2-7; either TRBD1 or TRBD2 may supply D (5 bases each). Germline assignment: CDR1 SGHRS and CDR2 YFSETQ. Trimming removed 5 bases at V and 3 bases at J, with 9 bases between. The CDR3 consists of 12 residues. As DNA, the CDR3 is TGCGCCAGCAGACAGGACTTCTACGAGCAGTACTTC. Protein sequence: CASRQDFYEQYF.

This clonotype has more than one count but fewer than ten. The chain is built from TRBV10-3 and TRBJ2-5; weak D call: TRBD1 (5 bases). Deletions cut 6 bases from V and 4 bases from J, with 15 bases between. Germline CDR1 is ENHRY and CDR2 is SYGVKD. This CDR3 spans 14 amino acids. CDR3 DNA sequence: TGTGCCATCAGGGCATCAGGGATGGGAGAGACCCAGTACTTC. It specifies CAIRASGMGETQYF.

This clonotype was picked up a small number of times. J is TRBJ2-7 and V is TRBV29-1, with 7 positions matching TRBD1. This CDR3 contains 13 residues. Trimming at V came to 0 bases and at J to 13 bases, leaving 12 bases not matched to a gene. From germline, CDR1 is SQVTM and CDR2 ANQGSEA. The CDR3 region is CSVEDGDRARRYF. The CDR3, as DNA: TGCAGCGTTGAAGACGGCGACAGGGCAAGACGTTACTTC.

This clonotype was counted at least ten times. V usage is TRBV2 and J usage is TRBJ2-3; no clear D gene. The germline V gene encodes CDR1 SNHLY and CDR2 FYNNEI. This CDR3 spans 14 amino acids. The germline V and J ends were trimmed by 6 bases and 4 bases, with 14 bases remaining between them. CDR3 loop: CASRTTWGSDTQYF. CDR3 DNA: TGTGCCAGCAGGACCACCTGGGGATCAGATACGCAGTATTTT. Combining the CDR3 with reference TRBV2 and TRBJ2-3 gives the whole variable domain EPEVTQTPSHQVTQMGQEVILRCVPISNHLYFYWYRQILGQKVEFLVSFYNNEISEKSEIFDDQFSVERPDGSNFTLKIRSTKLEDSAMYFCASRTTWGSDTQYFGPGTRLTVL.

V gene TRBV4-2 combines with J gene TRBJ1-1, with D possibly TRBD1 on 6 matching bases. This CDR3 has 16 amino acids. The germline gives CDR1 LGHNA, CDR2 YNFKEQ. Trimming removed 0 bases from V and 5 bases from J, with 16 bases in between. CDR3 protein: CASSQEGLGAVTEAFF. DNA of the CDR3: TGTGCCAGCAGCCAAGAGGGGTTGGGGGCTGTGACTGAAGCTTTCTTT.

This clonotype was recorded a few times. The chain has TRBV1 and TRBJ2-7; the listed D gene, TRBD2, was not tested against the DNA. TRBV1 is assigned pseudogene status. The CDR3 consists of 15 residues. CDR3 bases: TGCACCAGCAGCCAATCGGGACTAGCGTTCCACGAGCAGTACTTC. Residues: CTSSQSGLAFHEQYF.